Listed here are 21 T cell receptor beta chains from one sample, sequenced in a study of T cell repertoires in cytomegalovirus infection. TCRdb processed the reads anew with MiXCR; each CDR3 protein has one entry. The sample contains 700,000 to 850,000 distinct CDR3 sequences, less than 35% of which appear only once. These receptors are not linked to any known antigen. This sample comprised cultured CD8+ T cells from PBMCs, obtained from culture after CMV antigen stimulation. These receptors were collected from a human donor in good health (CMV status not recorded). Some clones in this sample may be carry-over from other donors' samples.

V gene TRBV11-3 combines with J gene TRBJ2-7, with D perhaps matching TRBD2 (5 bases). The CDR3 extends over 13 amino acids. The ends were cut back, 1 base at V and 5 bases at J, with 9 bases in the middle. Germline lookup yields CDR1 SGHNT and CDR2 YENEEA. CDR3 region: CASSLVASHEQYF. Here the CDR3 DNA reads TGTGCCAGCAGCTTAGTAGCGTCCCACGAGCAGTACTTC.

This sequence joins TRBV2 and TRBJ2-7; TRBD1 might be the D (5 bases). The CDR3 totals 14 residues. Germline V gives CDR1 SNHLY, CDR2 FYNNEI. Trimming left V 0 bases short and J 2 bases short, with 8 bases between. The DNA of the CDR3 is TGTGCCAGCAGTGAAGCTGGACAAACCTACGAGCAGTACGTC. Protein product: CASSEAGQTYEQYV.

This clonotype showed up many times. In DNA, the CDR3 is TGTGCCAGCAGCTCCCCAAGTGGGGGTCCGGTTAAGCTGGCAGATGAGCAGTTCTTC. It codes for CASSSPSGGPVKLADEQFF. V is TRBV7-8 and J is TRBJ2-1; tentatively, D is TRBD1 or TRBD2 (5 bases each). Germline V gene lookup returns CDR1 SGHVS and CDR2 FQNEAQ. The CDR3 contains 19 residues. V lost 4 bases, J lost 8 bases, and 30 bases lay in between.

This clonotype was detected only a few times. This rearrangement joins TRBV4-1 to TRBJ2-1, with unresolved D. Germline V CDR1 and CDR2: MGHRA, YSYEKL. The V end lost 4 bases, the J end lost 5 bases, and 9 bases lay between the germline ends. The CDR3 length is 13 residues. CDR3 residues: CASSPAKHNEQFF. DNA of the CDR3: TGCGCCAGCAGCCCAGCAAAGCACAATGAGCAGTTCTTC.

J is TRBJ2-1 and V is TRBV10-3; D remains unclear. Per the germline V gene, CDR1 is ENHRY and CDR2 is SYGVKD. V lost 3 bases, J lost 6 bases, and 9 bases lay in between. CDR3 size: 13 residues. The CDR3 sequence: CAISETGGNEQFF. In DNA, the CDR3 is TGTGCCATCAGTGAAACCGGTGGCAATGAGCAGTTCTTC.

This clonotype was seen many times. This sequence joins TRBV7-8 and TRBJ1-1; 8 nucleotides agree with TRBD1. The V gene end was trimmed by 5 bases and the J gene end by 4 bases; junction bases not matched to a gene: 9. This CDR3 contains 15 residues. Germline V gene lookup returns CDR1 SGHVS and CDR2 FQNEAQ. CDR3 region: CASSPSGGGGTEAFF. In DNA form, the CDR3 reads TGTGCCAGCAGCCCGTCAGGGGGCGGGGGCACTGAAGCTTTCTTT. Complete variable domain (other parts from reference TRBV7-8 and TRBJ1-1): GAGVSQSPRYKVAKRGQDVALRCDPISGHVSLFWYQQALGQGPEFLTYFQNEAQLDKSGLPSDRFFAERPEGSVSTLKIQRTQQEDSAVYLCASSPSGGGGTEAFFGQGTRLTVV.

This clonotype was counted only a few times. The CDR3 sequence: CASSIFGGASKTDTQYF. CDR3 bases: TGTGCCAGCAGTATCTTTGGGGGGGCATCTAAGACAGATACGCAGTATTTT. The chain recombines TRBV2 with TRBJ2-3; a weak D match, TRBD2 (7 bases). CDR3 size: 17 residues. From germline, CDR1 is SNHLY and CDR2 FYNNEI. The V end was cut by 5 bases, the J end by 3 bases, with 21 bases between.

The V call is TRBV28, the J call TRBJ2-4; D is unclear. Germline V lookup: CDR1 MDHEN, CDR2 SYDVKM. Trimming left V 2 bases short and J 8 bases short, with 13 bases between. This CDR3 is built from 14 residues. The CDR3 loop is CASSLVPSGDIQYF. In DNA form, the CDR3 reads TGTGCCAGCAGTTTAGTACCCTCTGGGGACATTCAGTACTTC.

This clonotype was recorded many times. CDR3 nucleotides: TGTGCCAGCAGCCGGGGGGGGTCCGAGCAGTACGTC. This translates into CASSRGGSEQYV. The chain carries TRBV7-9 and TRBJ2-7; 8 bases align to TRBD2. The CDR3 length is 12 residues. Per germline, CDR1 SEHNR and CDR2 FQNEAQ (reference sequence). J gave up 6 bases and V 5 bases, and 3 bases lay outside the gene matches.

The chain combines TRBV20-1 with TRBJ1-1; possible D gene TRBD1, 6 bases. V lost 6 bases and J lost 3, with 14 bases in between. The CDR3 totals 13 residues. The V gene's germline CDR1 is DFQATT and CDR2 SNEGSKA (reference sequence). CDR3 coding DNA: TGCAGTGCGGACAGAGGACGGGACACTGAAGCTTTCTTT. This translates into CSADRGRDTEAFF.

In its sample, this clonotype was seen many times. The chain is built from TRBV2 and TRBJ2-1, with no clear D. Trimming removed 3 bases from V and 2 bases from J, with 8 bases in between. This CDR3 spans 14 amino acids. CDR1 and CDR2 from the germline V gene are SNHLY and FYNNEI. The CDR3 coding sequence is TGTGCCAGCAGTGACGACGGGCCCTACAATGAGCAGTTCTTC. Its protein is CASSDDGPYNEQFF.

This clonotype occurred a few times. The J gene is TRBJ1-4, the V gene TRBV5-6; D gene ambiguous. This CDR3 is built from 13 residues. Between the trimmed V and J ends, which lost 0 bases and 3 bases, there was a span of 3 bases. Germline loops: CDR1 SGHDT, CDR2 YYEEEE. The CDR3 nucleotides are TGTGCCAGCAGCTTGGGATCTAATGAAAAACTGTTTTTT. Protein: CASSLGSNEKLFF.

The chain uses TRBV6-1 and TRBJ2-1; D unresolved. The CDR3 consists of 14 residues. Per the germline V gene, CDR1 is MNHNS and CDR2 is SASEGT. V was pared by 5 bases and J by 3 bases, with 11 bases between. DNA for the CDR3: TGTGCCAGCAGTTACGCTTCCTACTACAATGAGCAGTTCTTC. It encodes CASSYASYYNEQFF.

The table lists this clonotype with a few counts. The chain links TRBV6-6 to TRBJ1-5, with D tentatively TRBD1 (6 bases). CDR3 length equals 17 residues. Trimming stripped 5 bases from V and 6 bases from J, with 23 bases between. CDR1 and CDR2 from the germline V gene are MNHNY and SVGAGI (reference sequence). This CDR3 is CASSQRGTQGGGQPQHF. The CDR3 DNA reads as TGTGCCAGCAGTCAACGAGGGACACAGGGAGGGGGTCAGCCCCAGCATTTT.

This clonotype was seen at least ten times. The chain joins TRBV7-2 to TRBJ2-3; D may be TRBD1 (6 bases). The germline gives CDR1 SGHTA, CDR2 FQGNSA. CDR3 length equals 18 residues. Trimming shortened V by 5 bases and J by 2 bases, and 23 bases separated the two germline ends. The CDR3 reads CASSTDRLPVHITDTQYF. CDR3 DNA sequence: TGTGCCAGCAGCACGGACAGACTCCCGGTCCACATCACAGATACGCAGTATTTT.

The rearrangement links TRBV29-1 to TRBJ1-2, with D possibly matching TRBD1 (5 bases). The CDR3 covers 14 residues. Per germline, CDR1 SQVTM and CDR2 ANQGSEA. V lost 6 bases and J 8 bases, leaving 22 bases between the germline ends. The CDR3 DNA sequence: TGCAGCGTCGCAACCCGGGGGACTTCCCTAGGCTACACCTTC. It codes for CSVATRGTSLGYTF.

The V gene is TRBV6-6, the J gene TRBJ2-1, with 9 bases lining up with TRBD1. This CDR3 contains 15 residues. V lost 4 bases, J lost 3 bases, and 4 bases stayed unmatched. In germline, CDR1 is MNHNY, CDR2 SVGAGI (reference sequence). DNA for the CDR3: TGTGCCAGCAGTTTTCGACAGGGGGGCTACAATGAGCAGTTCTTC. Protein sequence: CASSFRQGGYNEQFF.

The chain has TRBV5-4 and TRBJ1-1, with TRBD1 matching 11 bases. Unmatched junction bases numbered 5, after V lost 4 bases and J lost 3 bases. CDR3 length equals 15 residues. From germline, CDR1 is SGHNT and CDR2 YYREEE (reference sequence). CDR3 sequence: CASSKDRGPYTEAFF. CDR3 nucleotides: TGTGCCAGCAGCAAGGACAGGGGGCCCTACACTGAAGCTTTCTTT.

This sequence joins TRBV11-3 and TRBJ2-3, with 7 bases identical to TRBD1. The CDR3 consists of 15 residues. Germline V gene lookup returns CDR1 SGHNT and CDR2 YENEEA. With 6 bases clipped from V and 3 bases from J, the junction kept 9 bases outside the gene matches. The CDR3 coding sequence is TGTGCCAGCAGTTCCGCCGACAGGGAAACAGATACGCAGTATTTT. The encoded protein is CASSSADRETDTQYF.

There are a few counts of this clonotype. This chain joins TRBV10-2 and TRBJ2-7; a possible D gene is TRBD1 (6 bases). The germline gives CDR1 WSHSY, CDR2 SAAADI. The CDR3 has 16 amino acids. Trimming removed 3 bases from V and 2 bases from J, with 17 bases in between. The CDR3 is CASSDSTGKNPYEQYV. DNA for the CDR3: TGCGCCAGCAGTGACTCGACAGGCAAAAACCCCTACGAGCAGTACGTC.

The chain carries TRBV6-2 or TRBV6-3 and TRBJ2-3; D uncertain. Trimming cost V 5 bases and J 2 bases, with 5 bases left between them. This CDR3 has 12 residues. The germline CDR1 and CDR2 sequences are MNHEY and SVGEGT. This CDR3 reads CASSRYTDTQYF. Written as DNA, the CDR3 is TGTGCCAGCAGTCGGTACACAGATACGCAGTATTTT.